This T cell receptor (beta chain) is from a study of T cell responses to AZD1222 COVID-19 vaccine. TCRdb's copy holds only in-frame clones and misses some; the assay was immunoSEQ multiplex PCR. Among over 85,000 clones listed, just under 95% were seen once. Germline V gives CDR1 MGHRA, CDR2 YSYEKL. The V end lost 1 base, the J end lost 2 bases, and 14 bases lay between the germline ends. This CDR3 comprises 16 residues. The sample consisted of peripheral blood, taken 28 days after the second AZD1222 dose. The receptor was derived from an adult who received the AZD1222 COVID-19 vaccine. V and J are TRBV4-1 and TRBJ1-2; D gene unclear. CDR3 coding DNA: TGCGCCAGCAGCCAAGGTCGTCAAGGGCAGAACTATGGCTACACCTTC. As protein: CASSQGRQGQNYGYTF.